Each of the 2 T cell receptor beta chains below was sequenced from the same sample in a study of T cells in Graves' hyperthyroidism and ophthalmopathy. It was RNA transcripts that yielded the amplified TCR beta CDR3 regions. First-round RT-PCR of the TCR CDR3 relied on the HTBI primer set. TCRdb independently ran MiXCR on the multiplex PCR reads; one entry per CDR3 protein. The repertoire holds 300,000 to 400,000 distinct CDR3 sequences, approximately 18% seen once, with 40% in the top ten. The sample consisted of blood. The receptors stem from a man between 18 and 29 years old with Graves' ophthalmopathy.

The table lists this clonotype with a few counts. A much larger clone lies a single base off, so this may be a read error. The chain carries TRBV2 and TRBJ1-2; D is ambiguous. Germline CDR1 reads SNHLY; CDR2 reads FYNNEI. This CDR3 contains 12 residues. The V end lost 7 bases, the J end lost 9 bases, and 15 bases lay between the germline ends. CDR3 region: CASTAQKYSYTF. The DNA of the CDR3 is TGTGCCAGCACGGCACAGAAATATAGCTACACCTTC.

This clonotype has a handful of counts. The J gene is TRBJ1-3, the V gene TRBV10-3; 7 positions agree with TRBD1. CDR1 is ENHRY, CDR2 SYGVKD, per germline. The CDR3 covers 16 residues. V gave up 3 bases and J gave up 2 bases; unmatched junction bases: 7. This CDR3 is CAISEGQGGPGNTIYF. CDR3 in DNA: TGTGCCATCAGTGAAGGGCAAGGGGGCCCTGGAAACACCATATATTTT.